The T cell receptor (beta chain) described here comes from a study of T cells in localized non-small cell lung cancer. Overall study results and limits: Compared with tumor, uninvolved adjacent lung displayed greater T cell clonality, ranking highest overall. Because researchers sequenced only one region of the tumor, heterogeneity is still possible.

Note on this clone: As yet, its antigen is unknown.

TCRdb's copy holds only in-frame clones and misses some; the assay was immunoSEQ multiplex PCR. Counted here are tens of thousands of clones, about 90% occurring once; the ten biggest clones make up around 3.9%. Germline V gene sequence: CDR1 GTSNPN, CDR2 SVGIG (reference sequence). The CDR3 covers 13 residues. The V and J ends lost 7 bases and 6 bases, in that order; junction bases with no gene match: 8. The sequencing here drew on peripheral blood mononuclear cells, taken before any cancer treatment. This chain links TRBV30 with TRBJ2-2; TRBD1 matches 7 bases. The receptor's source is a woman aged 35-75 years with stage III lung adenocarcinoma. CDR3: CASGDSPPGELFF. The CDR3 nucleotides read TGTGCCTCAGGGGACAGCCCACCCGGGGAGCTGTTTTTT.